This paragraph covers one TCR beta chain sequence. This sample is drawn from a study of blood T cell repertoires in COVID-19. Background on the study: From the United States, Italy and Spain came samples of acute and convalescent COVID-19. T cells, B-cell-depleted T cells, or PBMCs provided the cDNA or gDNA that served as material.

Authors' processing steps: Nucleated cell number was recorded as an estimate derived from reference gene primer amplification. The protocol was immunoSEQ multiplex PCR, while the TCRdb copy is restricted to in-frame clones and leaves out a portion. V, J and clone size are those of that table, while D and trimming were read from the DNA. The sample holds about 140,000 clones, approximately 86% seen once. Germline V gives CDR1 MNHEY, CDR2 SMNVEV (reference sequence). The CDR3 spans 17 residues. With V trimmed by 6 bases and J by 3 bases, 16 bases remained unmatched. This receptor was taken from a woman in her sixties or seventies with acute or convalescent COVID-19. The rearrangement uses TRBV27 and TRBJ1-2; the match to TRBD1 covers 7 bases. The sample consisted of peripheral blood. The CDR3, as DNA: TGTGCCAGCAGCCACCCGCCGGGGACAGAGTCGTACTATGGCTACACCTTC. Residues: CASSHPPGTESYYGYTF.